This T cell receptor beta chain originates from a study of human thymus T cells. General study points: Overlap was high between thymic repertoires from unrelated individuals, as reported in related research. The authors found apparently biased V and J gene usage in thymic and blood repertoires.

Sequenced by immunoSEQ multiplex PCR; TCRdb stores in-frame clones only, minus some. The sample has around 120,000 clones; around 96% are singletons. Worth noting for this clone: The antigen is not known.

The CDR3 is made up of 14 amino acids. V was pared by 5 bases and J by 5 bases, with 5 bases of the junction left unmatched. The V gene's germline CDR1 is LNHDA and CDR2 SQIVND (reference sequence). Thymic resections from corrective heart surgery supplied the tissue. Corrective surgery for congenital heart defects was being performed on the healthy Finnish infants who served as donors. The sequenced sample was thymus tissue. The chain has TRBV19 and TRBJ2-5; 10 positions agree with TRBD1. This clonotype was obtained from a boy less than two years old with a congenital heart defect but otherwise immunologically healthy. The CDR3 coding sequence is TGTGCCAGTAGTGTGACAGGGGGCAGGGAGACCCAGTACTTC. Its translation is CASSVTGGRETQYF. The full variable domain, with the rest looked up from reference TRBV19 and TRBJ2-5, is DGGITQSPKYLFRKEGQNVTLSCEQNLNHDAMYWYRQDPGQGLRLIYYSQIVNDFQKGDIAEGYSVSREKKESFPLTVTSAQKNPTAFYLCASSVTGGRETQYFGPGTRLLVL.